This T cell receptor beta chain was profiled in a study of cytomegalovirus exposure and HLA in healthy donors. Across the study: Assignment to the Caucasian-associated ancestry cluster applied to around 76% of the approximately 360 genotyped donors.

The CDR3 sequence is 13 residues long. Germline V gene data show CDR1 as SNHLY and CDR2 as FYNNEI. Trimming shortened V by 4 bases and J by 6 bases, and 13 bases separated the two germline ends. PCR primers comprised 60 Vbeta and 13 Jbeta primers. Profiled with immunoSEQ multiplex PCR; TCRdb holds only in-frame clones, not every one. The repertoire consists of 99,000 or so clones, with roughly 12% occurring once and the leading ten covering approximately 15%. To note about this clone: Its antigen is unidentified.

Overall study findings and caveats: In a later analysis, HLA-associated TCR beta chains were more clonally expanded than equally common others.

Healthy bone marrow donors formed the donor group. This chain links TRBV2 with TRBJ2-7, with D perhaps matching TRBD1 (6 bases). Input material: PBMCs. The TCR comes from a man aged 35 to 55 in good health and CMV-seropositive. The CDR3 sequence: CASSGPGQSEQYF. The CDR3 DNA reads as TGTGCCAGCAGTGGCCCAGGACAGTCCGAGCAGTACTTC.